A single T cell receptor (beta chain) is shown here with its context. Authors' data handling: It was from reference gene primer amplification that nucleated cell counts were estimated. The table came from immunoSEQ multiplex PCR; TCRdb's copy has only in-frame clones and leaves some out. The V and J calls and clone size are taken from that table; D and trimming were inferred from the DNA. The top ten clones hold 3% of a sample with around 150,000 clones, over 75% of them seen once. The entry originates in a study of blood T cell repertoires in COVID-19. Study information: PBMCs, B-cell-depleted T cells, or T cells provided the cDNA or gDNA that made up the material.

Germline CDR1 MDHEN, CDR2 SYDVKM. CDR3 length equals 13 residues. V was clipped by 5 bases and J by 8 bases; unmatched bases: 8. The sequenced sample consisted of peripheral blood. This chain links TRBV28 with TRBJ1-2; 7 bases agree with TRBD1. This clonotype was obtained from a woman aged 55-75 years with active COVID-19. CDR3 in amino acids: CASSNDRVGGYTF. Written as DNA, the CDR3 is TGTGCCAGCAGTAATGACAGGGTTGGAGGCTACACCTTC.